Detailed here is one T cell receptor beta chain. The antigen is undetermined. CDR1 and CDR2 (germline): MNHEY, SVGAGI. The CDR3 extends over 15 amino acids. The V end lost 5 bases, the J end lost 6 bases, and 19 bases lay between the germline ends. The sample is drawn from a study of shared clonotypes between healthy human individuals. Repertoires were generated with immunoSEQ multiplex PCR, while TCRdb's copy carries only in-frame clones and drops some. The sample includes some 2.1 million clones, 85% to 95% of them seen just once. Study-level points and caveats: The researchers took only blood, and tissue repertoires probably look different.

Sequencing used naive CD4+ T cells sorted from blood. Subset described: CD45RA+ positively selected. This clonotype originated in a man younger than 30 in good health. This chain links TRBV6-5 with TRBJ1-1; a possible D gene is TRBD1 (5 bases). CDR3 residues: CASSTGTRDAAEAFF. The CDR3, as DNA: TGTGCCAGCAGTACCGGGACCCGCGACGCCGCTGAAGCTTTCTTT.